This record looks at one T cell receptor (beta chain) sequence and its context. The data were obtained in a study of blood T cell repertoires in COVID-19. The CDR3 is made up of 12 amino acids. With 1 base removed from V and 9 bases from J, the gap between germline ends came to 13 bases. Germline lookup yields CDR1 GTSNPN and CDR2 SVGIG (reference sequence). Generated by immunoSEQ multiplex PCR, the TCRdb table keeps only in-frame clones and is missing some. The sample lists around 81,000 clones; about 85% were seen once. This receptor was taken from a man aged 50-60 years with acute or convalescent COVID-19. The chain carries TRBV30 and TRBJ2-7, with a tentative D call TRBD2 (6 bases). The sequencing sample was made of peripheral blood. The CDR3 protein is CAWSDSRELQYF. In DNA, the CDR3 is TGTGCCTGGAGTGACTCCCGGGAGCTGCAGTACTTC.